This T cell receptor (beta chain) was found in a study of STAT5B mutations in CD4+ large granular lymphocyte leukemia. In the case of this clone: Its target is unknown.

Authors' data handling: The detection floor for productive clonotype frequency was 2.59 x 10-5. The method was immunoSEQ multiplex PCR; TCRdb's version includes in-frame clones alone and lacks a portion of them. V and J calls and clone size are as listed in that table; D and trimming were resolved from the DNA. The sample shows nearly 35,000 clones, roughly two thirds of them seen only once. Findings of the study overall: CD4-sorted patient repertoires seemed more clonal than healthy CD4+ repertoires. Main leukemic clonotypes were patient-specific, but 25% appeared at low frequency elsewhere.

Unmatched junction bases numbered 13, after V lost 1 base and J lost 5 bases. CDR1 is LGHNA and CDR2 is YNFKEQ in the germline V gene. There are 18 residues in the CDR3. The V gene is TRBV4-2, the J gene TRBJ2-1; 8 bases are shared with TRBD2. This TCR was sampled from a human donor in good health. Sequenced material: CD4+ T cells from blood buffy coats. The CDR3 bases are TGTGCCAGCAGCCAAGCCTCCTCATCGGGGGGGATAAACAATGAGCAGTTCTTC. It codes for CASSQASSSGGINNEQFF.